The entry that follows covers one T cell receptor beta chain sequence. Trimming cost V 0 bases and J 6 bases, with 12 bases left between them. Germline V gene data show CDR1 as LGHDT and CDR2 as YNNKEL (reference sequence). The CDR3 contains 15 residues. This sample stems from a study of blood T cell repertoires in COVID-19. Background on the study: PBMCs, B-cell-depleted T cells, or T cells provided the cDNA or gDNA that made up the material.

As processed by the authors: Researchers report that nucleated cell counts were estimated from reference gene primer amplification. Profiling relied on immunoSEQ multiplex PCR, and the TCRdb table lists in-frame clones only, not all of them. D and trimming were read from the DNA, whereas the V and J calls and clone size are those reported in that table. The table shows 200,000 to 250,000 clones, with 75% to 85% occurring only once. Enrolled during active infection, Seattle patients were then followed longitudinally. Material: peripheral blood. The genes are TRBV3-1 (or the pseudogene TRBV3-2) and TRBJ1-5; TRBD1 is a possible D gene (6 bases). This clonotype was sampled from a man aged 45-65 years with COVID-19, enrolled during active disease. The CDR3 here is CASSQEGGGGQPQHF. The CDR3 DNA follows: TGTGCCAGCAGCCAAGAAGGGGGGGGCGGTCAGCCCCAGCATTTT.